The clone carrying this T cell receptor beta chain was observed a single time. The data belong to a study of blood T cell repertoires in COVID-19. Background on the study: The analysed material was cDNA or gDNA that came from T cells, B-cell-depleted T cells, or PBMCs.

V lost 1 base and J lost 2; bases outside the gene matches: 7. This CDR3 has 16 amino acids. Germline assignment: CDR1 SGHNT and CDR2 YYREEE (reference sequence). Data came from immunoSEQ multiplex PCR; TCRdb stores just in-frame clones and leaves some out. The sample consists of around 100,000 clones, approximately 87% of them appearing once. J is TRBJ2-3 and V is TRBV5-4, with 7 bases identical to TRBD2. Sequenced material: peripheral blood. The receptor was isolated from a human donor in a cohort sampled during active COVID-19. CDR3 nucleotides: TGTGCCAGCAGCTTGCGGCGGGAGCCCTTCACAGATACGCAGTATTTT. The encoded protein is CASSLRREPFTDTQYF. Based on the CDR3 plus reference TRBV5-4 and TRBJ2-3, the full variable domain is ETGVTQSPTHLIKTRGQQVTLRCSSQSGHNTVSWYQQALGQGPQFIFQYYREEENGRGNFPPRFSGLQFPNYSSELNVNALELDDSALYLCASSLRREPFTDTQYFGPGTRLTVL.